Sequencing of this T cell receptor (beta chain) was carried out in a study of Ad26.COV2.S vaccination and SARS-CoV-2 variants. Study-wide results and caveats: Total T cell responses, in the TCR breadth and depth analyses, may have been underestimated.

The treatment is: roughly 20 received Ad26.COV2.S at low or high dose, single or two shots; about 5 received placebo; per-sample allocation not given. Day 63 after the first injection of vaccine or placebo was the sampling time. Comments on this clone: Antigen specificity is unknown.

TCRdb's table, derived via immunoSEQ multiplex PCR, lists solely in-frame clones and lacks some. This sample has 250,000 or so clones; roughly 89% occur once, and the top ten carry roughly 3%. Germline loops: CDR1 SGDLS, CDR2 YYNGEE. V was cut by 7 bases and J by 2 bases, with 16 bases left in between. The CDR3 is made up of 14 amino acids. The receptor was derived from a person aged 18 to 65 who received the Ad26.COV2.S COVID-19 vaccine or a placebo. The rearrangement joins TRBV9 to TRBJ2-7, with D possibly TRBD2 on 6 matching bases. Sequenced material: peripheral blood, taken in a trial of Ad26.COV2.S vaccine versus placebo. The DNA of the CDR3 is TGTGCCAGCGCCTCGGGGGACGGAGCCTACGAGCAGTACTTC. Its translation is CASASGDGAYEQYF.